Listed here are 5 T cell receptor beta chains from one sample, sequenced in a study of tissue T cells after allogeneic stem cell transplantation. Documented time point: mouse harvest day 14 after allogeneic transplant. Each mouse received 10^7 T-cell-depleted marrow cells plus 10^6 splenic CD5+ T cells by tail vein. TCRdb keeps only in-frame clones here, not all; method: immunoSEQ multiplex PCR. Of roughly 1,900 clones listed, over 45% were seen once; the top ten hold around a quarter. Specimen: lymph node tissue. The receptors were gathered from a female BALB/c mouse given C57BL/6 T cells with graft-versus-host disease after an allogeneic hematopoietic cell transplant.

This clone was counted only a few times. Genes and germline are mouse. The read ends 1 residue shy of where the CDR3 ends; the end is completed using the germline J gene. The J gene is TRBJ1-4, the V gene TRBV3; no clear D gene. Germline assignment: CDR1 SNHLY and CDR2 FYNGKV (reference sequence). The CDR3 runs 15 residues. Trimming cost V 1 base and J 0 bases, with 6 bases left between them. CDR3 sequence reads: CASSLEGISNERLFF. Partial CDR3 DNA: TGTGCCAGCAGCTTAGAAGGAATTTCCAACGAAAGATTATTT.

For this clone: Genes and germline come from the mouse. The CDR3 end is not reached by the read, which stops 1 residue before it; the germline J gene fills it in. The chain links TRBV3 to TRBJ1-4; D is undetermined. CDR3 size: 13 residues. V shed 3 bases and J shed 5 bases, with 7 bases lying between them. Germline V gene lookup returns CDR1 SNHLY and CDR2 FYNGKV (reference sequence). The DNA read from the CDR3 is TGTGCCAGCAGCTTTTTGGGGAACGAAAGATTATTT. The encoded protein is CASSFLGNERLF. The full CDR3 protein reads CASSFLGNERLFF.

As concerns this clone: The genes are named according to mouse. CDR3 region: CASSRWGGLYAEQFF. Incomplete CDR3 DNA: TGTGCAAGCAGCCGATGGGGGGGCCTCTATGCTGAGCAGTTC. The V and J genes are TRBV16 and TRBJ2-1, with 9 bases that match TRBD2. The read stops 1 residue short of the end of the CDR3; the missing end is completed from the germline J gene. Germline CDR1 reads SGHSA; CDR2 reads FRNQAP. V lost 5 bases and J lost 3; bases outside the gene matches: 5. This CDR3 contains 15 residues.

Details on this clone: Gene names denote mouse genes. The sequenced fragment ends 1 residue before the CDR3 boundary, so the rest is inferred from the germline J gene. This sequence joins TRBV26 and TRBJ2-2; D perhaps matches TRBD1 (6 bases). V lost 4 bases and J lost 3, with 9 bases in between. The germline CDR1 and CDR2 sequences are KGHPV and FQNQEV (reference sequence). CDR3 length equals 14 residues. The CDR3 region is CASSPGTYTGQLYF. The DNA read from the CDR3 is TGTGCCAGCAGTCCCGGGACATACACCGGGCAGCTCTAC.

This clone was seen a few times. Genes here carry mouse names. The sequenced fragment ends 1 residue before the CDR3 boundary, so the rest is inferred from the germline J gene. The chain couples TRBV26 to TRBJ1-4, with D possibly being TRBD1 (6 bases). The ends were cut back, 3 bases at V and 5 bases at J, with 10 bases in the middle. Germline values: CDR1 KGHPV, CDR2 FQNQEV (reference sequence). The CDR3 has 14 amino acids. The CDR3 DNA, read in part, is TGTGCCAGCAGTCTCGGGACAAAAAACGAAAGATTATTT. The encoded protein is CASSLGTKNERLF. The whole CDR3 protein reads CASSLGTKNERLFF.